Described below is a single T cell receptor beta chain sequence and its context. The assay was immunoSEQ multiplex PCR, and TCRdb's table has in-frame clones only and misses some. Among about 46,000 clones listed, around 81% were seen once. Germline V CDR1 and CDR2: SGHVS, FNYEAQ. The CDR3 contains 16 residues. J gave up 4 bases and V 5 bases, and 12 bases lay outside the gene matches. This sample stems from a study of T cells in localized non-small cell lung cancer. This rearrangement joins TRBV7-6 to TRBJ1-2, with TRBD1 matching over 8 bases. The TCR was taken from a man aged 35 to 70 with stage III lung adenocarcinoma. Sequencing was performed on peripheral blood mononuclear cells, taken before any cancer treatment. In DNA form, the CDR3 reads TGTGCCAGCAGCACTCTACCCCAGGGGGCCCGCTATGGCTACACCTTC. Its protein is CASSTLPQGARYGYTF.